These 2 T cell receptor beta chains share one sample of origin, sequenced in a study of T cell clonality in common variable immunodeficiency. Clones were read by immunoSEQ multiplex PCR, and TCRdb kept only the in-frame ones, dropping some. The sample shows around 45,000 clones, no singletons; the ten largest hold around 2.8%. The source material was peripheral blood mononuclear cells. Receptors were obtained from a person aged 18 to 69 in good health.

This clone was counted at least ten times. The read ends 3 residues early relative to the CDR3; the germline J gene fills the gap. This rearrangement joins TRBV7-9 to TRBJ1-2, with TRBD1 matching 9 bases. Germline values: CDR1 SEHNR, CDR2 FQNEAQ (reference sequence). The V gene end was trimmed by 5 bases and the J gene end by 4 bases; junction bases not matched to a gene: 5. This CDR3 is built from 14 residues. This CDR3 is CASSNRDRVYGYTF. CDR3 DNA (partial): TGTGCCAGCAGCAACCGGGACAGGGTCTATGGC.

With regard to this clone: This may arise from a read error, as a much more abundant clone is one base away. From the germline J gene comes the end of the CDR3, since the read stops 3 residues before it. Other DNA sequences within the sample encode an identical CDR3. V gene TRBV6-1 combines with J gene TRBJ1-2; D remains ambiguous. The CDR3 is 15 amino acids. The germline V gene has CDR1 MNHNS and CDR2 SASEGT. The CDR3 sequence is CASSEPRKRNYGYTF. The sequenced CDR3 bases are TGTGCCAGCAGTGAACCCCGAAAACGGAACTATGGA.